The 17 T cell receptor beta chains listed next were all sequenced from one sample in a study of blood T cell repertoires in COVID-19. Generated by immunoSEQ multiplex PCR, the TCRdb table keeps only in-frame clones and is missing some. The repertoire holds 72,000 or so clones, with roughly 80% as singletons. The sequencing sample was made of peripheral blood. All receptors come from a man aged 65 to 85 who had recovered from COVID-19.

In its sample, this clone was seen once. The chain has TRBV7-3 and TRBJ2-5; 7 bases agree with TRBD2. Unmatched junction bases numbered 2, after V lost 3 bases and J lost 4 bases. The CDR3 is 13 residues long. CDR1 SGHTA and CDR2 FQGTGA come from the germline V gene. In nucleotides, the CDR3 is TGTGCCAGCAGCTTGGCGGGGGTAGAGACCCAGTACTTC. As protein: CASSLAGVETQYF.

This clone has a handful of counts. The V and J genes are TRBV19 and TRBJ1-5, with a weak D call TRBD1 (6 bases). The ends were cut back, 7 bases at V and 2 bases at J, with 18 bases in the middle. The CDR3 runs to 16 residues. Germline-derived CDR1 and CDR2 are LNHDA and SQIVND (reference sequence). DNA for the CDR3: TGTGCCAGTAATGAGGGGGATCCCAGCGGCAATCAGCCCCAGCATTTT. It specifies CASNEGDPSGNQPQHF.

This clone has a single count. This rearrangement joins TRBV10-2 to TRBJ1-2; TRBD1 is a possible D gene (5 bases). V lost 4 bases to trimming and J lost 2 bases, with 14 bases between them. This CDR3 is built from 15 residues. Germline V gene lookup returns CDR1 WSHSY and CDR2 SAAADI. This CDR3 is CASSGSWGLNYGYTF. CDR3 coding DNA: TGCGCCAGCAGTGGTTCCTGGGGACTCAACTATGGCTACACCTTC.

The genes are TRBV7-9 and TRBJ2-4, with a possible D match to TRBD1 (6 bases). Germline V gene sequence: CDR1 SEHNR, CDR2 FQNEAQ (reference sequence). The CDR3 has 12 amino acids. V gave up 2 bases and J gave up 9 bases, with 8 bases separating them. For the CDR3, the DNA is TGTGCCAGCAGCTTACAGGGGCCCATTCAGTACTTC. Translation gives CASSLQGPIQYF.

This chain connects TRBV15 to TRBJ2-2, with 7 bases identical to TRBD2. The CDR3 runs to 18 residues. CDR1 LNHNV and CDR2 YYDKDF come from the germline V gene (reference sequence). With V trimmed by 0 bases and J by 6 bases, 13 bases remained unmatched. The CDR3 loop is CATSRDYRVEGRAGELFF. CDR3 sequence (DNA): TGTGCCACCAGCAGAGATTATCGGGTGGAGGGGAGGGCCGGGGAGCTGTTTTTT.

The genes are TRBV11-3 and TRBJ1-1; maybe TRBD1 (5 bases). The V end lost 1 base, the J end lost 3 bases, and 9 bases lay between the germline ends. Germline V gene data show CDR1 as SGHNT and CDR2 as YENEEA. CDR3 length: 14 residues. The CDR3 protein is CASSLGREDTEAFF. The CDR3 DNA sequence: TGTGCCAGCAGCTTAGGCAGGGAGGACACTGAAGCTTTCTTT. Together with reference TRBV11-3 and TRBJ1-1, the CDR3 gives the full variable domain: EAGVVQSPRYKIIEKKQPVAFWCNPISGHNTLYWYLQNLGQGPELLIRYENEEAVDDSQLPKDRFSAERLKGVDSTLKIQPAELGDSAVYLCASSLGREDTEAFFGQGTRLTVV.

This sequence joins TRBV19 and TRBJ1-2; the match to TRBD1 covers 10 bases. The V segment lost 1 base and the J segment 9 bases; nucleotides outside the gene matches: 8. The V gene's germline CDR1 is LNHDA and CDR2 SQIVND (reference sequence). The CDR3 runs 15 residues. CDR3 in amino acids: CASSIAVGQGHRYTF. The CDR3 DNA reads TGTGCCAGTAGTATAGCAGTGGGACAGGGGCATCGCTACACCTTC.

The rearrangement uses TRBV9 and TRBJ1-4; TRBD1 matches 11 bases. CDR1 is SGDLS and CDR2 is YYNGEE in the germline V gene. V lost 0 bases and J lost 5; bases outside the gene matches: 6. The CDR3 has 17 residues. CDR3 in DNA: TGTGCCAGCAGCGTAGCAAGCCGGACAGGGGGCAATGAAAAACTGTTTTTT. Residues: CASSVASRTGGNEKLFF. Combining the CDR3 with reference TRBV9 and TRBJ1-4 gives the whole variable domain DSGVTQTPKHLITATGQRVTLRCSPRSGDLSVYWYQQSLDQGLQFLIQYYNGEERAKGNILERFSAQQFPDLHSELNLSSLELGDSALYFCASSVASRTGGNEKLFFGSGTQLSVL.

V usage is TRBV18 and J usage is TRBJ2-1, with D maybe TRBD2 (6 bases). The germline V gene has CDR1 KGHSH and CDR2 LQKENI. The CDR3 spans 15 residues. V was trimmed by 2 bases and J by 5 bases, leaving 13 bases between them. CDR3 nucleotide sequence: TGTGCCAGCTCACCAGCACAAGCGGGTGACAATGAGCAGTTCTTC. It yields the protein CASSPAQAGDNEQFF. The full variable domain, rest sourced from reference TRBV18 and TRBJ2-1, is NAGVMQNPRHLVRRRGQEARLRCSPMKGHSHVYWYRQLPEEGLKFMVYLQKENIIDESGMPKERFSAEFPKEGPSILRIQQVVRGDSAAYFCASSPAQAGDNEQFFGPGTRLTVL.

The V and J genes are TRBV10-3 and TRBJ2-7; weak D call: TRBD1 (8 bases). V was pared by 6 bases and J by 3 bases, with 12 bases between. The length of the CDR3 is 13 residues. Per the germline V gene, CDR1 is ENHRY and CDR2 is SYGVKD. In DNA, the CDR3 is TGTGCCATCAGGGACAGGGAGGGCTACGAGCAGTACTTC. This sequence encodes CAIRDREGYEQYF.

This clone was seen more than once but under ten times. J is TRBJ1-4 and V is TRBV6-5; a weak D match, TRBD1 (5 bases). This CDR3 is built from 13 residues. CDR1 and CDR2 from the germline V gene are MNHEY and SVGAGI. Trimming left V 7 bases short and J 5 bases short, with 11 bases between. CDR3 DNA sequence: TGTGCCAGCACAAGACAGCAGAATGAAAAACTGTTTTTT. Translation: CASTRQQNEKLFF.

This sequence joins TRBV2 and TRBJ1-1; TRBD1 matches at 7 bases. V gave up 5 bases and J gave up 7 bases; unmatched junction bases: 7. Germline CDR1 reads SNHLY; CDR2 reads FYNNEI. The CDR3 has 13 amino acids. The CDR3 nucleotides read TGTGCCAGCAGTTCCCGGGACAGCAGTGAAGCTTTCTTT. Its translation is CASSSRDSSEAFF.

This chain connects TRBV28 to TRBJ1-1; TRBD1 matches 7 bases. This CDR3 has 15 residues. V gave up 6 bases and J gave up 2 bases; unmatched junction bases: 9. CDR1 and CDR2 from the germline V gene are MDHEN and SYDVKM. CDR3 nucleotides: TGTGCCAGCAGCCCGGGACAGCGCGATAACACTGAAGCTTTCTTT. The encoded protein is CASSPGQRDNTEAFF.

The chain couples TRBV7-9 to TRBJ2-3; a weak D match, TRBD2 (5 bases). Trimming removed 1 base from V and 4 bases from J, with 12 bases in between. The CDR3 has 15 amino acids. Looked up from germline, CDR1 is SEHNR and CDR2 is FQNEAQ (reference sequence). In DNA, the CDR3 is TGTGCCAGCAGCTTAGGTAGCCTAGCTGCAGATACGCAGTATTTT. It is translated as CASSLGSLAADTQYF.

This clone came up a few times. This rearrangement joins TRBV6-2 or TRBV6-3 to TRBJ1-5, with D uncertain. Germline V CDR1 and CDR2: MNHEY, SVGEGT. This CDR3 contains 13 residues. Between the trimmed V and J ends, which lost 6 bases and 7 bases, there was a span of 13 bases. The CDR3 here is CASSHQEGQPQHF. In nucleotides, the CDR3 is TGTGCCAGCAGCCACCAAGAGGGCCAGCCCCAGCATTTT.

DNA of the CDR3: TGTGCCAGCAGGGGAGAAAACACCGGGGAGCTGTTTTTT. Its translation is CASRGENTGELFF. The chain recombines TRBV6-6 with TRBJ2-2; the D gene is possibly TRBD2 (5 bases). The CDR3 is 13 residues long. V lost 6 bases and J 2 bases, leaving 7 bases between the germline ends. The germline V gene has CDR1 MNHNY and CDR2 SVGAGI (reference sequence).

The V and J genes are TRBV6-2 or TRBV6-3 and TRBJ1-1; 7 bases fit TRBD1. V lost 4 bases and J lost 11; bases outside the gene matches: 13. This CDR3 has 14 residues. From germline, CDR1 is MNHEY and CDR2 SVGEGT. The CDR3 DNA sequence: TGTGCCAGCAGTTCCCGGGACAGTAGACTAGACGCTTTCTTT. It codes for CASSSRDSRLDAFF.